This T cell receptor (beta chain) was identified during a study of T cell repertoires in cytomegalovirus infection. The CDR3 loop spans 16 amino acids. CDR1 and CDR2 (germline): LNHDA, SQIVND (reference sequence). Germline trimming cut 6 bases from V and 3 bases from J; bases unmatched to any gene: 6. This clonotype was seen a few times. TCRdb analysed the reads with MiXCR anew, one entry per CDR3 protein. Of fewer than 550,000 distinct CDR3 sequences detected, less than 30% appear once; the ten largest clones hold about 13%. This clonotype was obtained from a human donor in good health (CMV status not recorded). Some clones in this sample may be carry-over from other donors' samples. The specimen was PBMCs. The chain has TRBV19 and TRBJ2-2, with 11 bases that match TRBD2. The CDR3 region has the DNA TGTGCCAGTAGCGCCCGGGGACTAGCGGACACCGGGGAGCTGTTTTTT. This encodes CASSARGLADTGELFF.